This T cell receptor beta chain appears in the sequencing data of a study of control samples from healthy donors and cancer patients. Germline values: CDR1 KGHDR, CDR2 SFDVKD. There are 13 residues in the CDR3. The V and J ends lost 9 bases and 7 bases respectively, with 15 bases between them. Here immunoSEQ multiplex PCR was the method, and the copy in TCRdb shows in-frame clones only, minus some. Across fewer than 200,000 clones, the top ten clones capture roughly 2% of the sample. The TCR comes from a woman aged 25 to 45 in good health. Material: blood. The genes are TRBV24-1 and TRBJ2-1; perhaps TRBD1 as D (7 bases). CDR3 residues: CATGGTEVNEQFF. CDR3 bases: TGTGCCACCGGCGGGACAGAAGTAAATGAGCAGTTCTTC.